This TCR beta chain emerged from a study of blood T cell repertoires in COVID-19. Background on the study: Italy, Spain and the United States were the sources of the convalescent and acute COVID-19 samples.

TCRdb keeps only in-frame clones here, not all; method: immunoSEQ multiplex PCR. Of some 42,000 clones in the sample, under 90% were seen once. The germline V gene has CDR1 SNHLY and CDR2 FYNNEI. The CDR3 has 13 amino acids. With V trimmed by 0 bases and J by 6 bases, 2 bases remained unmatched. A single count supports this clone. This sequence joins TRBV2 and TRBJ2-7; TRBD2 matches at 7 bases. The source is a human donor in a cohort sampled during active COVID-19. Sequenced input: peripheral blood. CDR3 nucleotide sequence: TGTGCCAGCAGTGAAGCGTGGGAGGGCGAGCAGTACTTC. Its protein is CASSEAWEGEQYF.